This T cell receptor beta chain was observed in a study of blood T cell repertoires in COVID-19. On the study more broadly: COVID-19 samples from acute and convalescent phases originated in the United States, Italy and Spain. Sample material is recorded as cDNA or gDNA derived from T cells, B-cell-depleted T cells, or PBMCs.

There are 13 residues in the CDR3. The ends lost 5 bases at V and 0 bases at J; junction bases unmatched: 0. Germline V CDR1 and CDR2: SGHRS, YFSETQ. In the authors' workflow: Estimated nucleated cell counts came from reference gene primer amplification. TCRdb's table, derived via immunoSEQ multiplex PCR, lists solely in-frame clones and lacks some. V and J calls and clone size are those listed in that table; D and trimming were worked out from the DNA. The table lists about 59,000 clones, roughly 80% of them singletons, with roughly 18% in the top ten. The V gene is TRBV5-1, the J gene TRBJ2-3; 7 bases are shared with TRBD2. The TCR originated in a woman aged 50 to 60 with active or convalescent COVID-19. The sequencing input was peripheral blood. In DNA, the CDR3 is TGCGCCAGCAGGGGGGGGAGCACAGATACGCAGTATTTT. It translates to CASRGGSTDTQYF.